Shown below are 30 T cell receptor beta chains from a single sample sequenced in a study of T cells in Graves' hyperthyroidism and ophthalmopathy. TCR beta CDR3 region amplification was performed from RNA transcripts. TCR CDR3 underwent first-round RT-PCR with the HTBI primer set. TCRdb re-called the multiplex PCR reads through MiXCR, storing one row per CDR3 protein. In the table there are about 480,000 distinct CDR3 sequences, 13% to 15% of which are singletons. The specimen was blood. These receptors came from a young woman with Graves' hyperthyroidism.

This rearrangement joins TRBV20-1 to TRBJ1-1, with TRBD1 matching 7 bases. The CDR3 spans 14 residues. After removal of 1 base from V and 1 base from J, the junction contained 3 bases not matched to a gene. In germline, CDR1 is DFQATT, CDR2 SNEGSKA (reference sequence). CDR3 sequence (DNA): TGCAGTGCTAGAGGTTCAGGGGGGAACACTGAAGCTTTCTTT. This codes for CSARGSGGNTEAFF.

This clonotype has at least ten counts. The chain employs TRBV5-1 and TRBJ2-6, with D maybe TRBD1 (5 bases). This CDR3 region has 18 residues. Trimming left V 0 bases short and J 1 base short, with 14 bases between. From germline, CDR1 is SGHRS and CDR2 YFSETQ. CDR3 bases: TGCGCCAGCAGCTTGGTAGGGGTTATGAGGTCTGGGGCCAACGTCCTGACTTTC. It is translated as CASSLVGVMRSGANVLTF.

The gene calls are TRBV4-2 and TRBJ2-2; 10 nucleotides match TRBD2. The CDR3 sequence is 19 residues long. With 5 bases clipped from V and 5 bases from J, the junction kept 17 bases outside the gene matches. Germline-derived CDR1 and CDR2 are LGHNA and YNFKEQ. The CDR3 DNA is TGTGCCAGCAGCAGGAAGGGGCTAGCGGGAGCTTCAGAAACCGGGGAGCTGTTTTTT. Translating it yields CASSRKGLAGASETGELFF.

This clonotype was seen more than once but under ten times. The V and J genes are TRBV7-9 and TRBJ2-3; 9 nucleotides agree with TRBD2. The length of the CDR3 is 17 residues. CDR1 is SEHNR and CDR2 is FQNEAQ in the germline V gene (reference sequence). The V segment lost 1 base and the J segment 3 bases; nucleotides outside the gene matches: 8. The CDR3 region is CASSLGLQREATDTQYF. The DNA for the CDR3 is TGTGCCAGCAGCTTAGGACTCCAGCGGGAGGCAACAGATACGCAGTATTTT.

For this clonotype: A much larger clone sits a single nucleotide away, making a read error possible. The V and J genes are TRBV5-8 and TRBJ2-1; 12 bases align to TRBD2. CDR3 length: 17 amino acids. V gave up 1 base and J gave up 10 bases; unmatched junction bases: 12. Germline V gene lookup returns CDR1 SGHTS and CDR2 YDEGEE. The CDR3 reads CASSLIQLAGGKYEQFF. The CDR3 region has the DNA TGTGCCAGCAGCTTGATTCAACTAGCGGGAGGAAAATACGAGCAGTTCTTC. The variable domain in full, with the rest retrieved from reference TRBV5-8 and TRBJ2-1, is EAGVTQSPTHLIKTRGQQATLRCSPISGHTSVYWYQQALGLGLQFLLWYDEGEERNRGNFPPRFSGRQFPNYSSELNVNALELEDSALYLCASSLIQLAGGKYEQFFGPGTRLTVL.

This clonotype was observed many times. The chain is built from TRBV11-2 and TRBJ2-3; 10 bases map to TRBD2. Germline V lookup: CDR1 SGHAT, CDR2 FQNNGV. The CDR3 consists of 15 residues. Trimming cost V 7 bases and J 4 bases; bases outside gene matches: 8. The CDR3 sequence is CASTLSGRSPDTQYF. The CDR3 DNA follows: TGTGCCAGCACTCTTAGCGGGAGGAGCCCAGATACGCAGTATTTT.

This clonotype was detected many times. The chain carries TRBV7-8 and TRBJ1-1, with 8 positions matching TRBD1. Germline CDR1 and CDR2: SGHVS and FQNEAQ. This CDR3 spans 18 amino acids. Trimming at V came to 5 bases and at J to 0 bases, leaving 14 bases not matched to a gene. The CDR3 spells CASSIPDRAGGMNTEAFF. The CDR3 DNA reads TGTGCCAGCAGCATCCCGGACAGGGCCGGAGGGATGAACACTGAAGCTTTCTTT.

Ten or more counts support this clonotype. V gene TRBV20-1 combines with J gene TRBJ1-5, with D possibly TRBD1 on 6 matching bases. V gave up 1 base and J gave up 7 bases, with 11 bases separating them. The CDR3 has 13 amino acids. Germline loops: CDR1 DFQATT, CDR2 SNEGSKA (reference sequence). For the CDR3, the DNA is TGCAGTGCTAGAGTGGGGGCAGGACAGCCCCAGCATTTT. It codes for CSARVGAGQPQHF.

This clonotype was found a few times. The chain recombines TRBV19 with TRBJ2-7; D is ambiguous. The germline CDR1 and CDR2 sequences are LNHDA and SQIVND (reference sequence). The ends were cut back, 1 base at V and 1 base at J, with 5 bases in the middle. The CDR3 is made up of 13 amino acids. DNA of the CDR3: TGTGCCAGTAGTATAGGCCTATCCTACGAGCAGTACGTC. It specifies CASSIGLSYEQYV.

The chain couples TRBV27 to TRBJ2-6; a weak D match, TRBD2 (6 bases). CDR1 and CDR2 from the germline V gene are MNHEY and SMNVEV (reference sequence). This CDR3 comprises 16 residues. The V and J ends lost 5 bases and 13 bases respectively, with 24 bases between them. The CDR3 loop is CASSQPPGRDGGVLTF. CDR3 sequence (DNA): TGTGCCAGCAGTCAGCCCCCGGGACGGGACGGGGGAGTCCTGACTTTC.

This clonotype was detected many times. The V call is TRBV3-1, the J call TRBJ2-2; unclear D gene. The CDR3 totals 10 residues. CDR1 is LGHDT and CDR2 is YNNKEL in the germline V gene (reference sequence). The ends were cut back, 9 bases at V and 5 bases at J, with 4 bases in the middle. CDR3 residues: CARRTGELFF. The CDR3 coding sequence is TGTGCCAGGAGGACCGGGGAGCTGTTTTTT. Full variable domain (remainder filled in from reference TRBV3-1 and TRBJ2-2): DTAVSQTPKYLVTQMGNDKSIKCEQNLGHDTMYWYKQDSKKFLKIMFSYNNKELIINETVPNRFSPKSPDKAHLNLHINSLELGDSAVYFCARRTGELFFGEGSRLTVL.

This clonotype was found many times. The gene calls are TRBV3-1 and TRBJ1-3; D remains unclear. This CDR3 contains 13 residues. Trimming took 3 bases from V and 4 from J, leaving 7 bases between them. Per germline, CDR1 LGHDT and CDR2 YNNKEL (reference sequence). The CDR3 spells CASSQGGGNTIYF. The DNA of the CDR3 is TGTGCCAGCAGCCAGGGAGGAGGAAACACCATATATTTT. Looking up the rest from reference TRBV3-1 and TRBJ1-3 gives the full variable domain: DTAVSQTPKYLVTQMGNDKSIKCEQNLGHDTMYWYKQDSKKFLKIMFSYNNKELIINETVPNRFSPKSPDKAHLNLHINSLELGDSAVYFCASSQGGGNTIYFGEGSWLTVV.

With respect to this clonotype: A much larger clone differs by one base, so this may be a read error. The V call is TRBV5-1, the J call TRBJ1-1; D is ambiguous. Germline CDR1 and CDR2: SGHRS and YFSETQ. Trimming removed 1 base at V and 4 bases at J, with 20 bases between. This CDR3 is built from 17 residues. The CDR3 reads CASSLSTRSPRSTEAFF. The DNA for the CDR3 is TGCGCCAGCAGCTTGTCCACTCGTAGTCCGAGATCCACTGAAGCTTTCTTT.

The sample holds many counts of this clonotype. The rearrangement uses TRBV2 and TRBJ2-5; D might be TRBD1 (6 bases). The CDR3 has 15 amino acids. The V end was cut by 4 bases, the J end by 5 bases, with 17 bases between. Germline loops: CDR1 SNHLY, CDR2 FYNNEI. The CDR3 protein is CASSARTVPRETQYF. CDR3 coding DNA: TGTGCCAGCAGTGCTAGGACAGTCCCGAGGGAGACCCAGTACTTC.

The sample holds many counts of this clonotype. The chain is built from TRBV10-3 and TRBJ1-1; perhaps TRBD1 as D (5 bases). Germline CDR1 reads ENHRY; CDR2 reads SYGVKD. V gave up 0 bases and J gave up 4 bases, with 9 bases separating them. The CDR3 contains 14 residues. The DNA of the CDR3 is TGTGCCATCAGTGAGTCGGGCAGGGCCACTGAAGCTTTCTTT. Protein sequence: CAISESGRATEAFF.

About this clonotype: No conserved phenylalanine or tryptophan is present at the end of the CDR3, so a read error is the likely explanation. The J gene is TRBJ2-7, the V gene TRBV9; 8 bases line up with TRBD1. Trimming removed 1 base from V and 0 bases from J; junction bases left unmatched: 0. CDR1 is SGDLS, CDR2 YYNGEE, per germline. The CDR3 is 14 amino acids. This chain's CDR3 is CASSVQGASYEQYL. CDR3 bases: TGTGCCAGCAGCGTACAGGGGGCCTCCTACGAGCAGTACCTC.

This clonotype appeared many times. The chain couples TRBV12-3 or TRBV12-4 to TRBJ2-2; maybe TRBD1 (5 bases). The CDR3 totals 15 residues. Trimming cost V 3 bases and J 2 bases, with 10 bases left between them. CDR3 nucleotide sequence: TGTGCCAGCAGTTTCGTCAGGGCTAACACCGGGGAGCTGTTTTTT. Amino acids: CASSFVRANTGELFF.

This clonotype has more than one count but fewer than ten. Sequence at one end of the junction differs from germline and may be a read error. The chain links TRBV27 to TRBJ2-1; TRBD2 might be the D (6 bases). This CDR3 comprises 16 residues. The germline V gene encodes CDR1 MNHEY and CDR2 SMNVEV (reference sequence). The CDR3 DNA follows: TGTGTCAGCAGCCCCTATAGCGGATATCCCTACAATGAGCAGTTCTTC. Its translation: CVSSPYSGYPYNEQFF.

In its sample, this clonotype was seen many times. This chain joins TRBV2 and TRBJ2-3, with 10 bases matching TRBD2. The CDR3 is made up of 16 amino acids. Germline CDR1 SNHLY, CDR2 FYNNEI. V lost 4 bases to trimming and J lost 0 bases; unmatched junction nucleotides: 4. The CDR3 nucleotides are TGTGCCAGCAGTGGACTAGCGGGCCCTAGCACAGATACGCAGTATTTT. It encodes CASSGLAGPSTDTQYF.

This clonotype was seen at least ten times. This chain links TRBV7-3 with TRBJ2-5, with 12 bases matching TRBD2. Losses at the gene ends were 6 bases for V and 2 bases for J; bases not matched to a gene: 4. In germline, CDR1 is SGHTA, CDR2 FQGTGA. CDR3 size: 15 residues. Here the CDR3 DNA reads TGTGCCAGCAGTTTTACTAGCGGGGGGCAAGAGACCCAGTACTTC. This gives the protein CASSFTSGGQETQYF.

This clonotype appeared many times. V is TRBV7-9 and J is TRBJ2-3; D not certain. The CDR3 has 15 residues. The germline V and J ends were trimmed by 1 base and 1 base, with 9 bases remaining between them. Germline loops: CDR1 SEHNR, CDR2 FQNEAQ (reference sequence). The CDR3 spells CASSLVGLRTDTQYF. CDR3 nucleotides: TGTGCCAGCAGCTTAGTCGGGCTCCGCACAGATACGCAGTATTTT.

This clonotype occurred a few times. This CDR3 is CASSLGAPHQPLSGGYTF. The CDR3 nucleotides are TGTGCCAGCAGCTTAGGGGCACCCCATCAGCCCCTCTCTGGCGGCTACACCTTC. J is TRBJ1-2 and V is TRBV7-9; D unresolved. The CDR3 contains 18 residues. Germline V gene lookup returns CDR1 SEHNR and CDR2 FQNEAQ (reference sequence). The V end lost 1 base, the J end lost 8 bases, and 26 bases lay between the germline ends. Drawing the rest from reference TRBV7-9 and TRBJ1-2, the complete variable domain is DTGVSQNPRHKITKRGQNVTFRCDPISEHNRLYWYRQTLGQGPEFLTYFQNEAQLEKSRLLSDRFSAERPKGSFSTLEIQRTEQGDSAMYLCASSLGAPHQPLSGGYTFGSGTRLTVV.

This clonotype was counted many times. The chain recombines TRBV6-2 or TRBV6-3 with TRBJ1-1; 11 bases match TRBD1. J lost 7 bases, V lost 0 bases, and 7 bases had no gene match. The germline gives CDR1 MNHEY, CDR2 SVGEGT. This CDR3 is built from 16 residues. The CDR3: CASSYSPGTGGIEAFF. The CDR3 DNA sequence: TGTGCCAGCAGTTACTCACCCGGGACAGGGGGTATTGAAGCTTTCTTT.

This clonotype was seen repeatedly, ten times or more. The chain joins TRBV5-1 to TRBJ2-3; D might be TRBD2 (6 bases). The CDR3 loop spans 16 amino acids. Deletions cut 5 bases from V and 4 bases from J, with 20 bases between. Germline lookup yields CDR1 SGHRS and CDR2 YFSETQ. DNA of the CDR3: TGCGCCAGCAGTCTGGGATCGGCGGGACGGGCAGATACGCAGTATTTT. Its translation is CASSLGSAGRADTQYF. Combining the CDR3 with reference TRBV5-1 and TRBJ2-3 gives the whole variable domain KAGVTQTPRYLIKTRGQQVTLSCSPISGHRSVSWYQQTPGQGLQFLFEYFSETQRNKGNFPGRFSGRQFSNSRSEMNVSTLELGDSALYLCASSLGSAGRADTQYFGPGTRLTVL.

This clonotype was seen repeatedly, ten times or more. V and J are TRBV27 and TRBJ1-2; 9 bases align to TRBD1. The V segment lost 5 bases and the J segment 8 bases; nucleotides outside the gene matches: 15. CDR3 size: 16 residues. Per germline, CDR1 MNHEY and CDR2 SMNVEV (reference sequence). CDR3 region: CASSPWEGQGYQGYTF. The CDR3 DNA sequence: TGTGCCAGCAGTCCCTGGGAGGGACAGGGATATCAGGGCTACACCTTC.

At least ten counts were recorded for this clonotype. The chain has TRBV11-3 and TRBJ2-3; D gene ambiguous. The V end lost 5 bases, the J end lost 0 bases, and 9 bases lay between the germline ends. The CDR3 has 14 residues. Per the germline V gene, CDR1 is SGHNT and CDR2 is YENEEA. The CDR3 reads CASSVHRSTDTQYF. CDR3 coding DNA: TGTGCCAGCAGCGTACACCGTAGCACAGATACGCAGTATTTT.

The chain combines TRBV19 with TRBJ2-4; no clear D gene. Trimming removed 7 bases at V and 0 bases at J, with 7 bases between. This CDR3 is built from 13 residues. Germline V gene lookup returns CDR1 LNHDA and CDR2 SQIVND (reference sequence). The CDR3 nucleotides read TGTGCCAGTAAACCCCTAGCCAAAAACATTCAGTACTTC. Its translation is CASKPLAKNIQYF. The variable domain in full, completed from reference TRBV19 and TRBJ2-4, reads DGGITQSPKYLFRKEGQNVTLSCEQNLNHDAMYWYRQDPGQGLRLIYYSQIVNDFQKGDIAEGYSVSREKKESFPLTVTSAQKNPTAFYLCASKPLAKNIQYFGAGTRLSVL.

This clonotype was picked up many times. The chain carries TRBV7-3 and TRBJ2-3, with D tentatively TRBD2 (6 bases). Germline lookup yields CDR1 SGHTA and CDR2 FQGTGA. The CDR3 length is 20 residues. Trimming removed 0 bases from V and 1 base from J, with 23 bases in between. The DNA for the CDR3 is TGTGCCAGCAGCTTAACGGGCCTGGTGGGAGGAATTAGGGGCACAGATACGCAGTATTTT. It specifies CASSLTGLVGGIRGTDTQYF.

In its sample, this clonotype was seen a few times. The rearrangement uses TRBV5-4 and TRBJ2-1; 8 bases map to TRBD2. CDR1 is SGHNT and CDR2 is YYREEE in the germline V gene (reference sequence). This CDR3 spans 21 amino acids. Trimming at V came to 3 bases and at J to 7 bases, leaving 27 bases not matched to a gene. The CDR3 region has the DNA TGTGCCAGCAGCTCAGGGGCTAGCGGGTTGTTCATAGGGGTGGGAGTAAATGAGCAGTTCTTC. Its translation: CASSSGASGLFIGVGVNEQFF.

This clonotype was recorded many times. The rearrangement links TRBV18 to TRBJ2-2; unclear D gene. The germline V and J ends were trimmed by 1 base and 3 bases, with 12 bases remaining between them. CDR1 and CDR2 (germline): KGHSH, LQKENI. The CDR3 extends over 16 amino acids. This CDR3 reads CASSPLSLGYTGELFF. CDR3 nucleotides: TGTGCCAGCTCACCACTGAGTCTGGGGTACACCGGGGAGCTGTTTTTT.